Sequencing of this T cell receptor (beta chain) was carried out in a study of CXCR3-negative and CXCR3-positive naive CD8 T cells. Overall study context: Sequencing gave roughly 130 million TRB reads overall, about 1.5 +/- 0.3 million per library.

The V gene's germline CDR1 is SGHTA and CDR2 FQGNSA. This CDR3 is built from 13 residues. Subsets of CD8+ T cells were each sorted in triplicate at 300,000 cells apiece. The study, taken as a whole, reports: Researchers report CXCR3 expression partially decreased after cryopreservation, with fresh PBMCs used in most assays. TRBV-TRBJ usage was similar across naive CXCR3 subsets but distinct in memory cells.

The authors prepared UMI-labeled TRB cDNA libraries by 5' RACE. TCRdb re-called the 5' RACE reads; one entry per CDR3 protein, DNA not given. Its table records roughly 30,000 distinct CDR3 sequences. Comments on this clonotype: The antigen remains unidentified.

The rearrangement uses TRBV7-2 and TRBJ1-6; TCRdb reports TRBD1, a call that lacks DNA to check it against. Material: memory CD8+ T cells from blood. The TCR was taken from a human donor in good health. Some clones in this sample may be carry-over from other donors' samples. CDR3 loop: CASSREGASPLHF.